These 14 T cell receptor beta chains originate from one sample sequenced in a study of regulatory T cells in long-lasting Graves disease. HTBI primers from iRepertoire and Arm-PCR of CDR3 regions yielded the TCR beta libraries. Using its own MiXCR run on the multiplex PCR reads, TCRdb lists one record per CDR3 protein. This sample has about 450,000 distinct CDR3 sequences, with 12% to 15% found just once. Specified time point: newly diagnosed GD, antithyroid drugs for less than 3 months. After RNA was extracted from PBMCs, the TCR library was made from it. This sample was also put to use in a study of T cells in Graves' hyperthyroidism and ophthalmopathy.

The material sequenced was peripheral blood mononuclear cells (PBMCs), taken at new diagnosis, from a patient treated with antithyroid drugs. The receptors derive from a woman aged 45-65 years with Graves disease.

This clonotype was detected many times. The chain recombines TRBV7-9 with TRBJ1-1; perhaps TRBD1 as D (6 bases). The CDR3 consists of 13 residues. Germline assignment: CDR1 SEHNR and CDR2 FQNEAQ (reference sequence). V shed 5 bases and J shed 10 bases, with 17 bases lying between them. CDR3 loop: CASSRQATSGAFF. CDR3 in DNA: TGTGCCAGCAGCCGACAGGCCACTAGTGGAGCTTTCTTT.

The sample holds many counts of this clonotype. This chain links TRBV5-5 with TRBJ2-7; the D gene could be TRBD1 or TRBD2 (5 bases each). The CDR3 has 13 residues. V was trimmed by 1 base and J by 2 bases, leaving 7 bases between them. Germline V lookup: CDR1 SGHKS, CDR2 YYEKEE (reference sequence). The CDR3 is CASSLWGPYEQYF. The CDR3 DNA reads as TGTGCCAGCAGCTTGTGGGGACCCTACGAGCAGTACTTC.

In regard to this clonotype: Given a much more abundant clone one base away, this may be a read error. V is TRBV7-6 and J is TRBJ2-2; D remains ambiguous. V was cut by 2 bases and J by 3 bases, with 13 bases left in between. The CDR3 length is 16 residues. The V gene's germline CDR1 is SGHVS and CDR2 FNYEAQ. The CDR3 region is CASSLRWQADTGELFF. The CDR3, as DNA: TGTGCCAGCAGCTTAAGGTGGCAGGCGGACACCGGGGAGCTGTTTTTT.

This clonotype was detected a few times. The chain uses TRBV5-1 and TRBJ1-2; D may be TRBD1 (5 bases). Trimming shortened V by 0 bases and J by 4 bases, and 10 bases separated the two germline ends. Germline CDR1 SGHRS, CDR2 YFSETQ. The CDR3 consists of 14 residues. CDR3 residues: CASSLGRGSYGYTF. CDR3 bases: TGCGCCAGCAGCTTGGGGAGGGGCTCCTATGGCTACACCTTC.

The chain combines TRBV28 with TRBJ2-7, with TRBD2 as a possible D gene (5 bases). The CDR3 has 12 amino acids. CDR1 MDHEN and CDR2 SYDVKM come from the germline V gene. Trimming took off 3 bases at V and 5 bases at J, with 8 bases between the two ends. The CDR3 coding sequence is TGTGCCAGCAGTTTTAGAGGGAACGAGCAGTACTTC. Encoded protein: CASSFRGNEQYF.

The rearrangement joins TRBV9 to TRBJ2-7, with D tentatively TRBD2 (6 bases). CDR1 and CDR2 from the germline V gene are SGDLS and YYNGEE. V lost 4 bases and J lost 2, with 22 bases in between. There are 17 residues in the CDR3. The CDR3 is CASSHSPGGGVPYEQYF. In DNA form, the CDR3 reads TGTGCCAGCAGCCATAGCCCCGGAGGAGGGGTTCCCTACGAGCAGTACTTC.

The chain is built from TRBV30 and TRBJ1-5; tentative D call: TRBD1 (5 bases). Trimming took off 0 bases at V and 11 bases at J, with 14 bases between the two ends. This CDR3 is 13 amino acids long. Per germline, CDR1 GTSNPN and CDR2 SVGIG (reference sequence). The CDR3 DNA reads TGTGCCTGGAGTGTACGGGGGAGGGAGTCCCAGCATTTT. This encodes CAWSVRGRESQHF. The entire variable domain, with the rest obtained from reference TRBV30 and TRBJ1-5, is as follows: SQTIHQWPATLVQPVGSPLSLECTVEGTSNPNLYWYRQAAGRGLQLLFYSVGIGQISSEVPQNLSASRPQDRQFILSSKKLLLSDSGFYLCAWSVRGRESQHFGDGTRLSIL.

This sequence joins TRBV3-1 and TRBJ2-3, with TRBD2 matching over 15 bases. From germline, CDR1 is LGHDT and CDR2 YNNKEL (reference sequence). The CDR3 is 23 amino acids. The junction had 22 bases not matched to a gene; V was cut back by 3 bases and J by 3 bases. The CDR3 spells CASSQGWGWTSGRAGFSTDTQYF. CDR3 DNA: TGTGCCAGCAGCCAGGGATGGGGGTGGACTAGCGGGAGGGCCGGCTTTTCGACAGATACGCAGTATTTT.

This chain uses TRBV20-1 with TRBJ1-5, with TRBD1 matching over 7 bases. There are 14 residues in the CDR3. CDR1 and CDR2 from the germline V gene are DFQATT and SNEGSKA (reference sequence). Trimming at V came to 6 bases and at J to 4 bases, leaving 9 bases not matched to a gene. In DNA form, the CDR3 reads TGCAGTGCGCACGGGACAGTTAATAATCAGCCCCAGCATTTT. Its translation is CSAHGTVNNQPQHF.

There are many counts of this clonotype. This chain links TRBV24-1 with TRBJ2-2, with a tentative D call TRBD1 (6 bases). The CDR3 has 16 amino acids. Trimming took 2 bases from V and 7 from J, leaving 16 bases between them. CDR1 and CDR2 (germline): KGHDR, SFDVKD. The CDR3 nucleotides are TGTGCCACCAGTGATTACCGGAACAGGGTGAACGGGGAGCTGTTTTTT. Amino acids: CATSDYRNRVNGELFF.

Ten or more counts support this clonotype. The chain uses TRBV5-1 and TRBJ2-1, with unresolved D. The germline V gene encodes CDR1 SGHRS and CDR2 YFSETQ. Trimming took off 4 bases at V and 9 bases at J, with 14 bases between the two ends. This CDR3 is 13 amino acids long. The CDR3, as DNA: TGCGCCAGCAGCCCGGTGGGCGTGACTGAGCAGTTCTTC. Translated, it gives CASSPVGVTEQFF.

This clonotype was detected a few times. The rearrangement joins TRBV20-1 to TRBJ1-6, with TRBD1 identical over 8 bases. The CDR3 is 15 amino acids. Germline V gene data show CDR1 as DFQATT and CDR2 as SNEGSKA (reference sequence). The ends lost 6 bases at V and 4 bases at J; junction bases unmatched: 8. The CDR3 reads CSARRTGRYNSPLHF. The CDR3 DNA reads as TGCAGTGCCAGGAGGACAGGGAGATATAATTCACCCCTCCACTTT.

This clonotype has a single count. This rearrangement joins TRBV4-1 to TRBJ2-1; TRBD2 agrees at 9 bases. The CDR3 is made up of 17 amino acids. The V gene end was trimmed by 1 base and the J gene end by 9 bases; junction bases not matched to a gene: 13. CDR1 is MGHRA and CDR2 is YSYEKL in the germline V gene. The chain's CDR3 is CASSQGASGTGWSEQFF. The CDR3 DNA reads TGCGCCAGCAGCCAAGGCGCTAGCGGGACCGGGTGGTCTGAGCAGTTCTTC.

This clonotype was counted ten times or more. This rearrangement joins TRBV6-4 to TRBJ2-3; 10 positions match TRBD1. Per the germline V gene, CDR1 is MRHNA and CDR2 is SNTAGT. This CDR3 has 15 amino acids. The V segment lost 2 bases and the J segment 6 bases; nucleotides outside the gene matches: 5. The CDR3 reads CASSDGTGDVDTQYF. The CDR3, as DNA: TGTGCCAGCAGTGACGGGACAGGGGATGTGGATACGCAGTATTTT.